This T cell receptor beta chain was recorded in a study of T cells in narcolepsy. About the research overall: Patients with NT1 or NT2 and healthy control donors were enrolled. General study findings and limits: Reportedly, autoreactive clonotypes were serially detected in patients' blood but not controls'. No autoreactive T cell clone sequences appeared in some memory CD4+ repertoires. HCRT-specific and TRIB2-specific autoreactive clonotypes appeared among same-patient CSF and blood CD4+ clonotypes.

This CDR3 region has 13 residues. Germline lookup yields CDR1 SGHTA and CDR2 FQGNSA. V lost 2 bases and J 5 bases, leaving 9 bases between the germline ends. On this clone itself: Its antigen remains unidentified.

The assay was immunoSEQ multiplex PCR, and TCRdb's table has in-frame clones only and misses some. The repertoire holds tens of thousands of clones, with about 89% as singletons. The sequence was obtained from a human donor in good health. Sequenced: memory (CD45RA-) CD4+ T cells from blood. V usage is TRBV7-2 and J usage is TRBJ2-5; D gene ambiguous. The CDR3 sequence: CASSLNSPETQYF. In nucleotides, the CDR3 is TGTGCCAGCAGCTTAAATTCCCCCGAGACCCAGTACTTC.